The entry below describes one T cell receptor beta chain. The antigen is undetermined. The ends lost 3 bases at V and 8 bases at J; junction bases unmatched: 9. Germline lookup yields CDR1 GTSNPN and CDR2 SVGIG (reference sequence). The CDR3 covers 13 residues. Time point here: pre-treatment baseline. Apart from a couple of fast progressors, RECIST 1.1 response was judged 12 weeks post-infusion. These data are taken from a study of blood T cell dynamics during melanoma immunotherapy. Study-wide background: Patients with metastatic melanoma got pembrolizumab or nivolumab-ipilimumab as first-line care. Study-level points and caveats: Disease-control patients' PBMC repertoires became either more clonal or more diverse at W3.

Clones were read by immunoSEQ multiplex PCR, and TCRdb kept only the in-frame ones, dropping some. The profile covers more than 5,000 clones, with nearly 90% appearing a single time and around 3.3% taken by the ten largest. The source material was blood, sampled from a patient treated with checkpoint blockade. The source is a human donor with melanoma. The chain links TRBV30 to TRBJ1-2, with TRBD1 matching over 7 bases. The CDR3 nucleotides are TGTGCCTGGAGCCCCGCACAGGGGACGGGCTACACCTTC. It is translated as CAWSPAQGTGYTF.